The clone carrying this T cell receptor (beta chain) has just a few counts. Its cognate antigen is unknown. This CDR3 has 13 residues. Germline loops: CDR1 SNHLY, CDR2 FYNNEI. Trimming took off 6 bases at V and 4 bases at J, with 9 bases between the two ends. This sample is drawn from a study of liver allograft versus peripheral blood T cells. Whole-study context: Intrahepatic T cell receptor repertoires from transplanted livers were compared against repertoires in recipients' peripheral blood.

Using its own MiXCR run on the reads, TCRdb lists one record per CDR3 protein. This sample has approximately 4,000 distinct CDR3 sequences, with more than 13% found just once. Study-wide results and limits: Peripheral blood T cell receptor repertoires reportedly differed from those found within liver allografts.

The chain links TRBV2 to TRBJ1-4; D is ambiguous. The sequence derives from a human patient who had a liver transplant. Certain T cells may be donor cells from the graft. Written as DNA, the CDR3 is TGTGCCAGCAGCGTTCCGGGTAATGAAAAACTGTTTTTT. Protein: CASSVPGNEKLFF.